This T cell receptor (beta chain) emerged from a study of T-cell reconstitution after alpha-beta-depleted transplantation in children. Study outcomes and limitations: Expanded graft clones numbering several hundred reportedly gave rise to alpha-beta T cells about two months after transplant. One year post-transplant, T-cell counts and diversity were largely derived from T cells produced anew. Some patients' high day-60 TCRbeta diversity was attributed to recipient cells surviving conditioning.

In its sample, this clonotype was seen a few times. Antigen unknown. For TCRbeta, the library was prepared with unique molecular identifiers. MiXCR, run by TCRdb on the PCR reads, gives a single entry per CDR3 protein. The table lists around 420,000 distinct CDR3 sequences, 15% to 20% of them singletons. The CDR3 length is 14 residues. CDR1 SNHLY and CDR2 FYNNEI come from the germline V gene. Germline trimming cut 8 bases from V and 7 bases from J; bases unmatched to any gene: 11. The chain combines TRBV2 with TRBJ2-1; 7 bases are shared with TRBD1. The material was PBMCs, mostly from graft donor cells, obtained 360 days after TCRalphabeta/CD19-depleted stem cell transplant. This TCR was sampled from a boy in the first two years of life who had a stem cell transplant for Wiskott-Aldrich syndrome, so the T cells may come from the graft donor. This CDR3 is CASQTGWGRNEQFF. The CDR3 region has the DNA TGTGCCAGCCAGACAGGGTGGGGTAGAAATGAGCAGTTCTTC.